A selection of T cell receptor beta chains follows, all from one sample in a study of vaccination and CD4 T cells after COVID-19. TCRdb called the PCR reads again in MiXCR, with one record for every CDR3 protein. The table shows some 15,000 distinct CDR3 sequences, with 30% to 45% occurring only once. For these TCRs, the target antigens are not known. The source material was cultured CD4+ T cells from blood. The receptor set was obtained from a human donor with COVID-19. The CDR3 runs from the conserved cysteine through the conserved F or W. Each record gives: clone size, J gene, CDR3 length, D gene, V gene, CDR3 protein, CDR3 DNA. A D gene is named only where the DNA matches it firmly. Clone size, where shown, is once, few, many, or a class for clones that have expanded.

size: NA
J: TRBJ1-5
length: 14
D: NA
V: TRBV27
CDR3: CASSGVAGNQPQHF
DNA: TGTGCCAGCAGTGGGGTAGCGGGCAATCAGCCCCAGCATTTT

size: NA
J: TRBJ2-7
length: 13
D: NA
V: TRBV5-1
CDR3: CASSSRRGNEQYF
DNA: TGCGCCAGCAGCTCCCGCAGAGGTAACGAGCAGTACTTC

size: NA
J: TRBJ2-2
length: 15
D: TRBD2
V: TRBV12-3/TRBV12-4
CDR3: CASSPAGGNTGELFF
DNA: TGTGCCAGCAGCCCTGCGGGGGGGAACACCGGGGAGCTGTTTTTT

size: few
J: TRBJ1-5
length: 17
D: NA
V: TRBV19
CDR3: CASSIFLQDRGNQPQHF
DNA: TGTGCCAGTAGTATCTTTCTTCAGGACAGAGGCAATCAGCCCCAGCATTTT

size: few
J: TRBJ1-1
length: 13
D: NA
V: TRBV20-1
CDR3: CSARDERYTEAFF
DNA: TGCAGTGCTAGAGACGAGAGATACACTGAAGCTTTCTTT

size: NA
J: TRBJ2-5
length: 15
D: TRBD2
V: TRBV20-1
CDR3: CSAPLAGGRQETQYF
DNA: TGCAGTGCTCCGCTGGCGGGGGGCCGACAAGAGACCCAGTACTTC

size: NA
J: TRBJ1-5
length: 16
D: TRBD1
V: TRBV19
CDR3: CASDDRAPSSNQPQHF
DNA: TGTGCCAGTGACGACAGGGCCCCGAGCAGCAATCAGCCCCAGCATTTT

size: few
J: TRBJ1-4
length: 15
D: NA
V: TRBV24-1
CDR3: CATSAPLGLGANYLF
DNA: TGTGCCACCAGTGCCCCCTTGGGGTTAGGAGCCAACTATCTTTTT

size: NA
J: TRBJ2-2
length: 16
D: NA
V: TRBV14
CDR3: CASSQDTPLSTGELFF
DNA: TGTGCCAGCAGCCAAGATACACCTTTGAGCACCGGGGAGCTGTTTTTT

size: few
J: TRBJ2-7
length: 14
D: NA
V: TRBV15
CDR3: CATSRAEGFYEQYF
DNA: TGTGCCACCAGCAGAGCGGAGGGTTTCTACGAGCAGTACTTC

size: NA
J: TRBJ2-5
length: 14
D: NA
V: TRBV12-3/TRBV12-4
CDR3: CASSVGQPQETQYF
DNA: TGTGCCAGCAGTGTAGGACAGCCACAAGAGACCCAGTACTTC

size: NA
J: TRBJ2-2
length: 17
D: NA
V: TRBV10-3
CDR3: CAISGRTGAANTGELFF
DNA: TGTGCCATCAGTGGTAGGACGGGGGCCGCGAACACCGGGGAGCTGTTTTTT

size: NA
J: TRBJ2-1
length: 14
D: NA
V: TRBV11-2
CDR3: CASSLPGQYNEQFF
DNA: TGTGCCAGCAGCTTACCGGGGCAATACAATGAGCAGTTCTTC

size: NA
J: TRBJ1-2
length: 12
D: TRBD1
V: TRBV27
CDR3: CATQGARYGYTF
DNA: TGTGCCACCCAGGGGGCTCGGTATGGCTACACCTTC

size: NA
J: TRBJ2-5
length: 13
D: TRBD2
V: TRBV7-3
CDR3: CASSTTSGETQYF
DNA: TGTGCCAGCAGCACGACTAGCGGAGAGACCCAGTACTTC

size: NA
J: TRBJ1-2
length: 12
D: NA
V: TRBV20-1
CDR3: CSARDLKVGYTF
DNA: TGCAGTGCTAGAGATTTGAAGGTCGGCTACACCTTC

size: NA
J: TRBJ1-4
length: 19
D: TRBD1
V: TRBV4-1
CDR3: CASSQDLGQGRRANEKLFF
DNA: TGCGCCAGCAGCCAAGACCTGGGACAGGGGAGACGTGCTAATGAAAAACTGTTTTTT

size: NA
J: TRBJ1-1
length: 13
D: NA
V: TRBV2
CDR3: CASSEGRYTEAFF
DNA: TGTGCCAGCAGTGAGGGCAGGTACACTGAAGCTTTCTTT

size: NA
J: TRBJ2-2
length: 17
D: TRBD1
V: TRBV7-2
CDR3: CASSLRDRGSRTGELFF
DNA: TGTGCCAGCAGCCTACGGGACAGGGGGTCGCGGACCGGGGAGCTGTTTTTT

size: NA
J: TRBJ1-2
length: 12
D: NA
V: TRBV28
CDR3: CASLGSDYGYTF
DNA: TGTGCCAGCCTTGGCAGCGATTATGGCTACACCTTC

size: NA
J: TRBJ1-2
length: 14
D: NA
V: TRBV20-1
CDR3: CSATSGGANYGYTF
DNA: TGCAGTGCTACATCGGGAGGAGCTAACTATGGCTACACCTTC

size: once
J: TRBJ1-4
length: 16
D: NA
V: TRBV19
CDR3: CASSIQGLGPNEKLFF
DNA: TGTGCCAGTAGTATCCAGGGGTTGGGCCCTAATGAAAAACTGTTTTTT

size: NA
J: TRBJ2-5
length: 17
D: TRBD1
V: TRBV6-1
CDR3: CASSDYAGTGRQETQYF
DNA: TGTGCCAGCAGTGACTACGCCGGGACAGGTCGCCAAGAGACCCAGTACTTC

size: NA
J: TRBJ1-5
length: 13
D: NA
V: TRBV11-2
CDR3: CASSSGPSQPQHF
DNA: TGTGCCAGCAGCTCGGGGCCCTCTCAGCCCCAGCATTTT

size: NA
J: TRBJ1-6
length: 13
D: TRBD1
V: TRBV19
CDR3: CASSTGGYSPLHF
DNA: TGTGCCAGTAGCACAGGGGGATATTCACCCCTCCACTTT

size: once
J: TRBJ2-5
length: 15
D: TRBD1
V: TRBV5-4
CDR3: CASRRQGAIQETQYF
DNA: TGTGCCAGCAGACGACAGGGGGCTATCCAAGAGACCCAGTACTTC

size: NA
J: TRBJ2-3
length: 16
D: NA
V: TRBV4-2
CDR3: CASSHPIDIGGGTQYF
DNA: TGTGCCAGCAGCCACCCAATTGACATAGGTGGAGGTACGCAGTATTTT

size: NA
J: TRBJ1-5
length: 17
D: NA
V: TRBV6-1
CDR3: CASSEEFRGVRNQPQHF
DNA: TGTGCCAGCAGTGAAGAATTCCGAGGGGTTAGGAATCAGCCCCAGCATTTT

size: NA
J: TRBJ1-2
length: 14
D: TRBD1
V: TRBV5-4
CDR3: CASSPDRGGYGYTF
DNA: TGTGCCAGCAGCCCCGACAGGGGTGGCTATGGCTACACCTTC

size: few
J: TRBJ1-2
length: 11
D: NA
V: TRBV29-1
CDR3: CSVQDGLGSTF
DNA: TGCAGCGTCCAGGACGGATTAGGTAGCACCTTC

size: NA
J: TRBJ2-1
length: 14
D: TRBD1
V: TRBV20-1
CDR3: CSARDLQGAGEQFF
DNA: TGCAGTGCTAGAGATTTACAGGGGGCTGGTGAGCAGTTCTTC

size: NA
J: TRBJ2-7
length: 16
D: TRBD1
V: TRBV6-5
CDR3: CASSYSTDRASYEQYF
DNA: TGTGCCAGCAGTTACTCTACGGACAGGGCCTCCTACGAGCAGTACTTC

size: few
J: TRBJ2-5
length: 14
D: TRBD2
V: TRBV10-1
CDR3: CASRRGTTKETQYF
DNA: TGCGCCAGCCGGCGAGGGACTACGAAAGAGACCCAGTACTTC

size: NA
J: TRBJ2-5
length: 15
D: NA
V: TRBV7-9
CDR3: CASSERQGGQETQYF
DNA: TGTGCCAGCAGCGAGCGACAGGGAGGACAAGAGACCCAGTACTTC

size: few
J: TRBJ1-4
length: 17
D: TRBD1
V: TRBV15
CDR3: CATSLRPGQGFNEKLFF
DNA: TGTGCCACCAGCCTTCGTCCGGGACAGGGCTTTAATGAAAAACTGTTTTTT

size: NA
J: TRBJ2-7
length: 14
D: NA
V: TRBV20-1
CDR3: CSARDPRSRYEQYF
DNA: TGCAGTGCTAGAGATCCAAGGTCGAGGTACGAGCAGTACTTC

size: NA
J: TRBJ1-1
length: 17
D: NA
V: TRBV5-1
CDR3: CASSLFTFGGMNTEAFF
DNA: TGCGCCAGCAGCTTGTTTACCTTTGGGGGGATGAACACTGAAGCTTTCTTT

size: NA
J: TRBJ2-3
length: 14
D: TRBD2
V: TRBV7-8
CDR3: CASGAGGTRDTQYF
DNA: TGTGCCTCCGGAGCGGGCGGGACTAGGGATACGCAGTATTTT

size: few
J: TRBJ1-5
length: 12
D: NA
V: TRBV19
CDR3: CASTVFGQPQHF
DNA: TGTGCCAGTACAGTTTTTGGTCAGCCCCAGCATTTT

size: once
J: TRBJ2-1
length: 16
D: TRBD2
V: TRBV20-1
CDR3: CSASHRLAGGTNEQFF
DNA: TGCAGTGCTAGCCATAGACTAGCGGGGGGGACCAATGAGCAGTTCTTC

size: NA
J: TRBJ1-5
length: 14
D: NA
V: TRBV6-5
CDR3: CASSSFLEGQPQHF
DNA: TGTGCCAGCAGTTCCTTCTTAGAGGGGCAGCCCCAGCATTTT

size: few
J: TRBJ1-5
length: 15
D: TRBD1
V: TRBV7-6
CDR3: CASSSGQGWGQPQHF
DNA: TGTGCCAGCAGCTCCGGACAGGGATGGGGGCAGCCCCAGCATTTT